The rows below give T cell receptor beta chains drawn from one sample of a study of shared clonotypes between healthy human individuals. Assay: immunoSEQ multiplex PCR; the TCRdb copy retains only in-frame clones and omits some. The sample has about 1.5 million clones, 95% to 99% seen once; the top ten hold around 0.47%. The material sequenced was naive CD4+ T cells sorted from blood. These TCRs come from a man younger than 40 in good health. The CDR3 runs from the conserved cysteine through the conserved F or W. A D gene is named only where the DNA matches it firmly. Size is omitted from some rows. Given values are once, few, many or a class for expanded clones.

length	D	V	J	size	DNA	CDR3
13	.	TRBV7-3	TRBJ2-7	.	TGTGCCAGCAGCTCCCTTGGACGGTACGAGCAGTACTTC	CASSSLGRYEQYF
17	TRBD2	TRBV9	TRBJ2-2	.	TGTGCCAGCAGCGGGAGGGGACTAGCGGAGAACACCGGGGAGCTGTTTTTT	CASSGRGLAENTGELFF
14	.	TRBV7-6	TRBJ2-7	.	TGTGCCAGCAGCTTCTCCGACAACTCCTACGAGCAGTACTTC	CASSFSDNSYEQYF
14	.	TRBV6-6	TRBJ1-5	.	TGTGCCAGCAGTTTCCCGACCAGTGATCAGCCCCAGCATTTT	CASSFPTSDQPQHF
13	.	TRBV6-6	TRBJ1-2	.	TGTGCCAGCAGTTACGTAGCGACCGCTAGCTACACCTTC	CASSYVATASYTF
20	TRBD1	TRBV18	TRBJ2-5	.	TGTGCCAGCTCACCACTTCCTCCTGTGGGACAGACCAGGGGGCAAGAGACCCAGTACTTC	CASSPLPPVGQTRGQETQYF
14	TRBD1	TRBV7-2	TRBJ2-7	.	TGTGCCAGCAGCTTAGTGGGACAGGGGATCGAGCAGTACTTC	CASSLVGQGIEQYF
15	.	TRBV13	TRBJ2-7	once	TGTGCCAGCAGCTCATCCCTATTATTTAACTACGAGCAGTACTTC	CASSSSLLFNYEQYF
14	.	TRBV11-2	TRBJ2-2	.	TGTGCCAGCAGCTCTCACGGCGACGCCGGGGAGCTGTTTTTT	CASSSHGDAGELFF
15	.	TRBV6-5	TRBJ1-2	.	TGTGCCAGCAGGAGGTCCGACGGATTTAACTATGGCTACACCTTC	CASRRSDGFNYGYTF
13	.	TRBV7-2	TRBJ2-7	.	TGTGCCAGCAGCTTCGGCAGTTCCTACGAGCAGTACTTC	CASSFGSSYEQYF
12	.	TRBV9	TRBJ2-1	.	TGTGCCAGCAGCGTTCCCACCCAGGAGCAGTTCTTC	CASSVPTQEQFF
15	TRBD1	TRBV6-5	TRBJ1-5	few	TGTGCCAGCAGGCAAACAGGGGGCTACTCTCAGCCCCAGCATTTT	CASRQTGGYSQPQHF
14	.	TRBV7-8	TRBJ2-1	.	TGTGCCAGCAGCTCCGTGAAGGGGTACAATGAGCAGTTCTTC	CASSSVKGYNEQFF
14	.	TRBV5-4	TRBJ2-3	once	TGTGCCAGCAGCTCAGAGGTGCCAGTTGATACGCAGTATTTT	CASSSEVPVDTQYF
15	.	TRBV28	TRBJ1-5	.	TGTGCCAGCAGTTCCTCAAGTGAGGGCAATCAGCCCCAGCATTTT	CASSSSSEGNQPQHF
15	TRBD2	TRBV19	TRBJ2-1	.	TGTGCCAGTAGCCGGACTAGCGGGAGAGACAATGAGCAGTTCTTC	CASSRTSGRDNEQFF
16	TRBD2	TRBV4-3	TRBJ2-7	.	TGCGCCAGCAGCCAAGATTTTGAGCGGGAGCGGGGCGAGCAGTACTTC	CASSQDFERERGEQYF